These 25 T cell receptor beta chains came from one sample sequenced in a study of yellow fever vaccine responses in identical twins. TCRdb reanalysed the RT-PCR reads using MiXCR and keeps one entry per CDR3 protein. The data hold approximately 16,000 distinct CDR3 sequences, with roughly 85% observed a single time. This material consisted of T cells from blood (PBMCs), unsorted or a sorted subset (not recorded which), taken before or after yellow fever vaccination (not recorded which). The receptor set was obtained from a young woman who received the yellow fever vaccine.

The J gene is TRBJ2-1, the V gene TRBV24-1, with D maybe TRBD1 (5 bases). The CDR3 is 15 residues long. V was pared by 5 bases and J by 0 bases, with 10 bases between. The V gene's germline CDR1 is KGHDR and CDR2 SFDVKD. The CDR3 loop reads CATSGSGLSYNEQFF. CDR3 in DNA: TGTGCCACCAGTGGGTCAGGGCTCTCCTACAATGAGCAGTTCTTC.

The V gene is TRBV6-5, the J gene TRBJ2-3; D might be TRBD1 (8 bases). This CDR3 region has 17 residues. The V gene's germline CDR1 is MNHEY and CDR2 SVGAGI. V lost 0 bases and J 0 bases, leaving 13 bases between the germline ends. For the CDR3, the DNA is TGTGCCAGCAGTTACTCCGGGGGGACAGGAAGCACAGATACGCAGTATTTT. Translating it yields CASSYSGGTGSTDTQYF.

The V call is TRBV29-1, the J call TRBJ2-7; D not certain. From germline, CDR1 is SQVTM and CDR2 ANQGSEA. The V end lost 4 bases, the J end lost 3 bases, and 13 bases lay between the germline ends. CDR3 length: 13 amino acids. CDR3 DNA: TGCAGCGTTGCGGCCGGCCCTCGCTACGAGCAGTACTTC. It codes for CSVAAGPRYEQYF.

The CDR3: CASSQLASSPYEQYF. CDR3 coding DNA: TGCGCCAGCAGTCAATTAGCGTCCAGCCCCTACGAGCAGTACTTC. The chain is built from TRBV23-1 and TRBJ2-7; TRBD2 is a possible D gene (5 bases). TRBV23-1 falls under the ORF class, with uncertain function. The CDR3 covers 15 residues. V shed 1 base and J shed 2 bases, with 12 bases lying between them.

In DNA form, the CDR3 reads TGTGCCACCATGGTCGACAGGGGAACCTACAATGAGCAGTTCTTC. Its protein product is CATMVDRGTYNEQFF. V and J are TRBV15 and TRBJ2-1, with TRBD1 matching over 8 bases. CDR3 size: 15 residues. Germline V gene data show CDR1 as LNHNV and CDR2 as YYDKDF (reference sequence). V shed 7 bases, J shed 2 bases, and the junction held 7 bases outside the gene matches.

The chain recombines TRBV12-3 or TRBV12-4 with TRBJ2-1; 13 bases fit TRBD2. Trimming at V came to 6 bases and at J to 7 bases, leaving 6 bases not matched to a gene. This CDR3 has 15 residues. As DNA, the CDR3 is TGTGCCAGCAGCCACCTGACTAGCGGGGGGAATGAGCAGTTCTTC. Translating it yields CASSHLTSGGNEQFF.

The V call is TRBV4-3, the J call TRBJ2-3; TRBD2 agrees at 8 bases. The V gene's germline CDR1 is LGHNA and CDR2 YSLEER. Trimming removed 2 bases from V and 9 bases from J; junction bases left unmatched: 10. CDR3 length: 15 residues. The DNA for the CDR3 is TGCGCCAGCAGCCAATATCTCGCGGGGGGACAAACGCAGTATTTT. It codes for CASSQYLAGGQTQYF.

The chain joins TRBV20-1 to TRBJ1-2; D is unclear. The CDR3 has 12 residues. Trimming left V 6 bases short and J 2 bases short, with 10 bases between. Germline V gives CDR1 DFQATT, CDR2 SNEGSKA (reference sequence). This chain's CDR3 is CSAPTRNYGYTF. The CDR3, as DNA: TGCAGTGCCCCGACAAGAAACTATGGCTACACCTTC.

This clonotype has only a few counts. The genes are TRBV4-1 and TRBJ1-2; D call uncertain. Germline V lookup: CDR1 MGHRA, CDR2 YSYEKL. This CDR3 is 15 amino acids long. The V and J ends lost 0 bases and 7 bases respectively, with 15 bases between them. CDR3 coding DNA: TGCGCCAGCAGCCAAGAAGGGCGGGATTCGGTTGGCTACACCTTC. Translated: CASSQEGRDSVGYTF.

The gene calls are TRBV19 and TRBJ2-6, with D maybe TRBD2 (6 bases). V was pared by 4 bases and J by 2 bases, with 15 bases between. The germline CDR1 and CDR2 sequences are LNHDA and SQIVND (reference sequence). The CDR3 is 17 residues long. This chain's CDR3 is CASSSLEGGTGANVLTF. For the CDR3, the DNA is TGTGCCAGTAGTAGTCTGGAGGGAGGTACTGGGGCCAACGTCCTGACTTTC.

The V call is TRBV6-1, the J call TRBJ1-5; D call uncertain. Trimming took 8 bases from V and 0 from J, leaving 8 bases between them. Germline V gene lookup returns CDR1 MNHNS and CDR2 SASEGT. The CDR3 runs 13 residues. CDR3 bases: TGTGCCAGCCGAATGTATAGCAATCAGCCCCAGCATTTT. It yields the protein CASRMYSNQPQHF.

The chain has TRBV7-6 and TRBJ2-7; 7 bases fit TRBD1. The CDR3 has 13 residues. Germline loops: CDR1 SGHVS, CDR2 FNYEAQ. The trim removed 5 bases at V and 1 base at J, leaving 2 bases unmatched. The CDR3 is CASSQGVSYEQYF. Written as DNA, the CDR3 is TGTGCCAGCAGCCAGGGGGTTTCCTACGAGCAGTACTTC.

The V and J genes are TRBV20-1 and TRBJ2-7, with no clear D. CDR3 length equals 13 residues. Germline-derived CDR1 and CDR2 are DFQATT and SNEGSKA (reference sequence). Trimming took off 3 bases at V and 3 bases at J, with 12 bases between the two ends. DNA for the CDR3: TGCAGTGCTAGCTGGAGCTTAGACTACGAGCAGTACTTC. This sequence encodes CSASWSLDYEQYF.

The V gene is TRBV18, the J gene TRBJ2-3, with no clear D. Per the germline V gene, CDR1 is KGHSH and CDR2 is LQKENI. The length of the CDR3 is 12 residues. Deletions cut 3 bases from V and 0 bases from J, with 1 base between. The CDR3 DNA is TGTGCCAGCTCACCTAGCACAGATACGCAGTATTTT. Protein: CASSPSTDTQYF.

The CDR3 sequence: CASSLASAYEQYF. The CDR3 DNA reads TGTGCCAGCAGCTTAGCGTCAGCCTACGAGCAGTACTTC. The J gene is TRBJ2-7, the V gene TRBV11-1, with unresolved D. The V gene's germline CDR1 is SGHAT and CDR2 FQDESV (reference sequence). Trimming removed 0 bases from V and 2 bases from J, with 5 bases in between. CDR3 size: 13 residues.

This chain connects TRBV11-3 to TRBJ2-1; weak D call: TRBD1 (6 bases). Germline V gene data show CDR1 as SGHNT and CDR2 as YENEEA. With 1 base removed from V and 6 bases from J, the gap between germline ends came to 13 bases. There are 15 residues in the CDR3. CDR3 coding DNA: TGTGCCAGCAGCTTAGCCAGGGGCGCAAGCAATGAGCAGTTCTTC. Its protein product is CASSLARGASNEQFF.

The rearrangement links TRBV23-1 to TRBJ1-2, with TRBD1 matching 10 bases. TRBV23-1 is flagged as an ORF with uncertain function. The V gene end was trimmed by 4 bases and the J gene end by 3 bases; junction bases not matched to a gene: 8. The CDR3 consists of 16 residues. Written as DNA, the CDR3 is TGCGCCAGCAGTCCCGGCGGGACAGGGGATGACTATGGCTACACCTTC. It specifies CASSPGGTGDDYGYTF.

This clonotype was picked up one time. The chain carries TRBV11-3 and TRBJ2-6; 7 nucleotides agree with TRBD1. The CDR3 contains 18 residues. Germline V gene sequence: CDR1 SGHNT, CDR2 YENEEA. V lost 4 bases to trimming and J lost 1 base; unmatched junction nucleotides: 10. As DNA, the CDR3 is TGTGCCAGCAGCTCGAATCCGCGACAGGGATCTGGGGCCAACGTCCTGACTTTC. Translating it yields CASSSNPRQGSGANVLTF. The full variable domain, completed using reference TRBV11-3 and TRBJ2-6, is EAGVVQSPRYKIIEKKQPVAFWCNPISGHNTLYWYLQNLGQGPELLIRYENEEAVDDSQLPKDRFSAERLKGVDSTLKIQPAELGDSAVYLCASSSNPRQGSGANVLTFGAGSRLTVL.

The chain uses TRBV6-2 or TRBV6-3 and TRBJ2-4; no clear D gene. The CDR3 totals 21 residues. V gave up 2 bases and J gave up 2 bases, with 28 bases separating them. Per germline, CDR1 MNHEY and CDR2 SVGEGT. In DNA, the CDR3 is TGTGCCAGCAGTTACAAAGGAACGTACCACGTTATTTTGTATACCAAAAACATTCAGTACTTC. Its translation is CASSYKGTYHVILYTKNIQYF.

The chain links TRBV6-1 to TRBJ1-1, with D unclear. The V gene's germline CDR1 is MNHNS and CDR2 SASEGT. The V and J ends lost 7 bases and 4 bases respectively, with 16 bases between them. The CDR3 loop spans 14 amino acids. The CDR3: CASNDTWGSTEAFF. The CDR3 DNA is TGTGCCAGCAACGATACCTGGGGTAGCACTGAAGCTTTCTTT.

The chain recombines TRBV4-1 with TRBJ1-4; no reliable D call. From germline, CDR1 is MGHRA and CDR2 YSYEKL. This CDR3 is 16 amino acids long. V lost 3 bases and J lost 6, with 17 bases in between. CDR3 in amino acids: CASSHQWEGRDEKLFF. The CDR3 region has the DNA TGCGCCAGCAGCCACCAATGGGAGGGAAGAGATGAAAAACTGTTTTTT.

The J gene is TRBJ1-4, the V gene TRBV19; D uncertain. Trimming shortened V by 8 bases and J by 8 bases, and 9 bases separated the two germline ends. The CDR3 runs 11 residues. Germline V gene lookup returns CDR1 LNHDA and CDR2 SQIVND (reference sequence). CDR3 in amino acids: CASGWSEKLFF. Written as DNA, the CDR3 is TGTGCCAGTGGATGGAGCGAAAAACTGTTTTTT.

The rearrangement links TRBV6-5 to TRBJ2-3; tentative D call: TRBD2 (5 bases). CDR3 size: 17 residues. Trimming took 2 bases from V and 6 from J, leaving 21 bases between them. The germline CDR1 and CDR2 sequences are MNHEY and SVGAGI. CDR3 region: CASSYVMWGRGNDTQYF. CDR3 nucleotide sequence: TGTGCCAGCAGTTACGTTATGTGGGGAAGAGGGAACGATACGCAGTATTTT.

The genes are TRBV6-5 and TRBJ1-1; the D gene is possibly TRBD1 (5 bases). In germline, CDR1 is MNHEY, CDR2 SVGAGI. The CDR3 is 16 amino acids. V was trimmed by 4 bases and J by 1 base, leaving 16 bases between them. CDR3 sequence: CASSWVPGGANTEAFF. In DNA form, the CDR3 reads TGTGCCAGCAGTTGGGTCCCCGGCGGGGCGAACACTGAAGCTTTCTTT.

This rearrangement joins TRBV29-1 to TRBJ2-1; D perhaps matches TRBD2 (5 bases). The CDR3 is 16 amino acids. Germline CDR1 and CDR2: SQVTM and ANQGSEA. Trimming removed 1 base at V and 1 base at J, with 14 bases between. The CDR3 DNA reads as TGCAGCGTTGAAGGGCTAGCAACCTTATCCTACAATGAGCAGTTCTTC. Its translation is CSVEGLATLSYNEQFF.